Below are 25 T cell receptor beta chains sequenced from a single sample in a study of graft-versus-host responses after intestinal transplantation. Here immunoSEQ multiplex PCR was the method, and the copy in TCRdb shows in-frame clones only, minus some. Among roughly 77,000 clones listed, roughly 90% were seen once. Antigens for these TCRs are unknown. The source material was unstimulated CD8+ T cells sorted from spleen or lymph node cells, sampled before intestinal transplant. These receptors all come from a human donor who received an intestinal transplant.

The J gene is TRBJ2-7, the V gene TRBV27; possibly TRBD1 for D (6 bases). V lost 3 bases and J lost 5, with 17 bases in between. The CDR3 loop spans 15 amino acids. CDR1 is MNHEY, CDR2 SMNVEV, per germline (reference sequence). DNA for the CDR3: TGTGCCAGCAGTTTTACGTTTCGGACAGCAGACGAGCAGTACTTC. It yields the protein CASSFTFRTADEQYF.

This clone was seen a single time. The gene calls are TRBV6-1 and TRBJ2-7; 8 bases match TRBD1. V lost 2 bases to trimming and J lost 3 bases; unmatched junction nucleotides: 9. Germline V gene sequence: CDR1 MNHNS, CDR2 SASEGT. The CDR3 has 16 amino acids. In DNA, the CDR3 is TGTGCCAGCAGTGAAACCGCCGGGACAGGATTCTACGAGCAGTACTTC. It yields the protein CASSETAGTGFYEQYF.

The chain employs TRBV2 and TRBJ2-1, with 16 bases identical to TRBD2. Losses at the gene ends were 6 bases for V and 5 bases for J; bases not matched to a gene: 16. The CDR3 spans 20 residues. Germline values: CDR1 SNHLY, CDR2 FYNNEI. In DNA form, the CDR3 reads TGTGCCAGCAGCGAAACGGGACTAGCGGGAGGGGTCGTGCGGAACAATGAGCAGTTCTTC. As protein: CASSETGLAGGVVRNNEQFF.

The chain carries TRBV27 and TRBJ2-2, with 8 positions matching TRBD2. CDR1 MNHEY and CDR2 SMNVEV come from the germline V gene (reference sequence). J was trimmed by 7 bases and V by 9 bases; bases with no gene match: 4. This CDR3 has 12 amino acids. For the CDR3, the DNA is TGTGCCAGTGGACTAGCTGGCGGGGAGCTGTTTTTT. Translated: CASGLAGGELFF.

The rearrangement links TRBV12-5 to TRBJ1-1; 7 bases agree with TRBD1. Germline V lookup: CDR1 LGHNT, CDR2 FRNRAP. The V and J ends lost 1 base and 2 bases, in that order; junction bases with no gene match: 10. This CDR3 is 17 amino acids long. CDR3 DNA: TGTGCTAGTGGTTTGGCACACAGGGGAGGACGTAACACTGAAGCTTTCTTT. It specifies CASGLAHRGGRNTEAFF.

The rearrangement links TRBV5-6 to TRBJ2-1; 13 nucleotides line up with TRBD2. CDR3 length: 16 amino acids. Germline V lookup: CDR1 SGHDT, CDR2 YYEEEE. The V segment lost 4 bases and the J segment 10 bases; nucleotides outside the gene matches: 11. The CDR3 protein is CASSGLLAGGTREQFF. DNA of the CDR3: TGTGCCAGCAGCGGGTTACTAGCGGGGGGGACGCGGGAGCAGTTCTTC.

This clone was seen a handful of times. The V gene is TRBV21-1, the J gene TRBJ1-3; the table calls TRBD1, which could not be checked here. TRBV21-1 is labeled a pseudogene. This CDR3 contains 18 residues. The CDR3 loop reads CASSSQMGSHLSGNTIYF. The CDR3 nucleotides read TGTGCCAGCAGCTCGCAAATGGGCAGTCATCTCTCTGGAAACACCATATATTTT.

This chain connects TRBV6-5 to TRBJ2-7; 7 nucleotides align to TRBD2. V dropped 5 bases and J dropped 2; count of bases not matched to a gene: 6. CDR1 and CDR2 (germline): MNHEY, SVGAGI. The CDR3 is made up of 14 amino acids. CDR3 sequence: CASSRPGLTYEQYF. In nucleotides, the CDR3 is TGTGCCAGCAGTCGACCGGGACTAACCTACGAGCAGTACTTC.

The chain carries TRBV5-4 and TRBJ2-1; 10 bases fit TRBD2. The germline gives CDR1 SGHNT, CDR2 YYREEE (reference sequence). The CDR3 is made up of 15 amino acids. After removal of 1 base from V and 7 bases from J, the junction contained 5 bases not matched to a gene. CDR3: CASSLILAGENEQFF. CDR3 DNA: TGTGCCAGCAGCTTGATCCTAGCGGGAGAGAATGAGCAGTTCTTC.

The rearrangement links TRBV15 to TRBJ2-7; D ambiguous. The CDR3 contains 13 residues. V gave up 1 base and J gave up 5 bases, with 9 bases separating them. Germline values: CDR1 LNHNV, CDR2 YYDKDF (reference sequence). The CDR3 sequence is CATSRAGYHEQYF. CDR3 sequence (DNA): TGTGCCACCAGCAGAGCCGGGTACCACGAGCAGTACTTC.

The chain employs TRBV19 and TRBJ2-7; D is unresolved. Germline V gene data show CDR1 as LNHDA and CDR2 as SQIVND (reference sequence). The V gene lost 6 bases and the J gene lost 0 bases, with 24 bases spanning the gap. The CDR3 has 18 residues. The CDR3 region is CASSHTSFNHRSSYEQYF. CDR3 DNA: TGTGCCAGTAGCCACACCAGTTTTAACCATAGGAGCTCCTACGAGCAGTACTTC.

The CDR3, as DNA: TGTGCCAGCATCCCGGGGGTATCATCTGAAGCTTTCTTT. Residues: CASIPGVSSEAFF. V is TRBV28 and J is TRBJ1-1, with a possible D match to TRBD1 (5 bases). The V end was cut by 7 bases, the J end by 6 bases, with 15 bases between. The V gene's germline CDR1 is MDHEN and CDR2 SYDVKM. This CDR3 is built from 13 residues.

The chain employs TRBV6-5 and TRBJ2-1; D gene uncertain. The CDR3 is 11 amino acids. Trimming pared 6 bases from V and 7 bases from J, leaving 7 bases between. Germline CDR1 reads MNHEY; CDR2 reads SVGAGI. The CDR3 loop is CASSLRNEQFF. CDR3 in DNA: TGTGCCAGCAGCCTACGGAATGAGCAGTTCTTC.

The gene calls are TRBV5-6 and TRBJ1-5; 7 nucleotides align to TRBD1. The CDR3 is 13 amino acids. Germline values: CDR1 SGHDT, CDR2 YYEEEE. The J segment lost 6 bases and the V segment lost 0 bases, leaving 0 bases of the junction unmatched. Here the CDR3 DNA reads TGTGCCAGCAGCTTGGACAGGGGTCAGCCCCAGCATTTT. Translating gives CASSLDRGQPQHF. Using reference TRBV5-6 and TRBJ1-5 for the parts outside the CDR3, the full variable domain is DAGVTQSPTHLIKTRGQQVTLRCSPKSGHDTVSWYQQALGQGPQFIFQYYEEEERQRGNFPDRFSGHQFPNYSSELNVNALLLGDSALYLCASSLDRGQPQHFGDGTRLSIL.

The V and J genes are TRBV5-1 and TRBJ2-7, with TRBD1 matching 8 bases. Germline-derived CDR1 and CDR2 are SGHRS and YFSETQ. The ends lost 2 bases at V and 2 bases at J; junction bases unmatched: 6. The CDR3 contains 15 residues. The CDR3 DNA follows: TGCGCCAGCAGCTTCAGAGGGACAGGCACCTACGAGCAGTACTTC. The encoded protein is CASSFRGTGTYEQYF.

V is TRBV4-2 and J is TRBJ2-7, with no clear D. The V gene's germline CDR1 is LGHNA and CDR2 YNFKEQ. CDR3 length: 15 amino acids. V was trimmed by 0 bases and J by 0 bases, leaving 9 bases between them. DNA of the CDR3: TGTGCCAGCAGCCAAGAGCACAGCATCTCCTACGAGCAGTACTTC. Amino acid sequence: CASSQEHSISYEQYF.

The CDR3 region has the DNA TGCGCCAGCAGCCCCCGGACAGGGGCAGATGGCTACACCTTC. Translating it yields CASSPRTGADGYTF. This chain links TRBV4-1 with TRBJ1-2, with 9 bases lining up with TRBD1. The length of the CDR3 is 14 residues. Germline assignment: CDR1 MGHRA and CDR2 YSYEKL. The V and J ends lost 4 bases and 6 bases, in that order; junction bases with no gene match: 6.

The CDR3 nucleotides are TGTGCCAGCAGTTTTCCTACTAGCGGGGGGTCTTACGAGCAGTACTTC. This sequence encodes CASSFPTSGGSYEQYF. The chain has TRBV28 and TRBJ2-7; the match to TRBD2 covers 12 bases. Trimming removed 3 bases from V and 4 bases from J; junction bases left unmatched: 7. The length of the CDR3 is 16 residues. CDR1 is MDHEN, CDR2 SYDVKM, per germline.

The CDR3 DNA reads as TGTGCCAGCAGTTACTCGTACCGGGGAGATGGCTACACCTTC. It specifies CASSYSYRGDGYTF. This sequence joins TRBV6-5 and TRBJ1-2; no clear D. Germline CDR1 and CDR2: MNHEY and SVGAGI. The CDR3 runs 14 residues. Trimming left V 0 bases short and J 6 bases short, with 11 bases between.

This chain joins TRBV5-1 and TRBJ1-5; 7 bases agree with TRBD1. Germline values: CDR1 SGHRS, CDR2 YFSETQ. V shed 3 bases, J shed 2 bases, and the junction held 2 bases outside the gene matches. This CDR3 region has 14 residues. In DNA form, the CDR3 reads TGCGCCAGCAGCTGGACAGGAGGCAATCAGCCCCAGCATTTT. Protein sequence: CASSWTGGNQPQHF.

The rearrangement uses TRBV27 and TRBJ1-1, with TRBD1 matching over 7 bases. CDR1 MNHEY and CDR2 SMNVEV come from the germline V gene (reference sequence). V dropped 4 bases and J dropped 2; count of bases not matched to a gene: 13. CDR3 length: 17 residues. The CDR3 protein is CASSSGSEGARNTEAFF. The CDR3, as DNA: TGTGCCAGCAGTTCAGGTAGTGAGGGGGCTAGAAACACTGAAGCTTTCTTT.

DNA of the CDR3: TGTGCCATCAGTGATGAGGGACTAGCGGGATTTGGTGAGCAGTACTTC. Protein product: CAISDEGLAGFGEQYF. J is TRBJ2-7 and V is TRBV10-3, with TRBD2 identical over 13 bases. The V gene's germline CDR1 is ENHRY and CDR2 SYGVKD. Trimming at V came to 3 bases and at J to 7 bases, leaving 9 bases not matched to a gene. The CDR3 has 16 residues.

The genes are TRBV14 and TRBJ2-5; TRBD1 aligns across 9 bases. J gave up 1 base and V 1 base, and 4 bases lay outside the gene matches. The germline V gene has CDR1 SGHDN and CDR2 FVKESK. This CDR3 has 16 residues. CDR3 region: CASSQGDRVVQETQYF. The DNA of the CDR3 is TGTGCCAGCAGCCAAGGGGACAGGGTGGTCCAAGAGACCCAGTACTTC.

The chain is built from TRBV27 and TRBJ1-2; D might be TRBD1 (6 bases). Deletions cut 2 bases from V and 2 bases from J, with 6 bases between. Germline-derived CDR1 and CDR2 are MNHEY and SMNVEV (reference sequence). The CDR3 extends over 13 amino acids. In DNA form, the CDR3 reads TGTGCCAGCAGTTTAGGACAGAACTATGGCTACACCTTC. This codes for CASSLGQNYGYTF.

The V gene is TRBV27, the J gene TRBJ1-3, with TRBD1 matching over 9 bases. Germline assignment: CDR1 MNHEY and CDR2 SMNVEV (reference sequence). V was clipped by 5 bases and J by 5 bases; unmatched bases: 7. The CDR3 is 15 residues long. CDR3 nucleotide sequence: TGTGCCAGCAGTCCGACCGGGACAGGGAGAAACACCATATATTTT. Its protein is CASSPTGTGRNTIYF.